Sequencing of this TCR beta chain was carried out in a study of low-dose radiotherapy and immunotherapy resistance in tumors. Gene-specific TRAV and TRBV primers were used for first-strand cDNA, covering alpha and beta chains. It was with a constant-region primer and a V-primer adapter that TCRs were amplified over around 18 PCR cycles. MiXCR was run by TCRdb on the reads, yielding one entry per CDR3 protein. This sample has some 57,000 distinct CDR3 sequences, with 23% found just once. This clonotype was found many times. Time point meaning: after trial treatment. Treatment here: LDRT plus nivolumab, ipilimumab, low-dose cyclophosphamide and aspirin (RACIN trial). Administered to the donors were nivolumab, ipilimumab, aspirin, low-dose cyclophosphamide and low-dose radiotherapy. Each patient who was eligible had an advanced solid tumor with no tumor-infiltrating lymphocytes. The V end was cut by 5 bases, the J end by 4 bases, with 11 bases between. This CDR3 region has 12 residues. The germline V gene encodes CDR1 SQVTM and CDR2 ANQGSEA.

The receptor comes from a male donor with prostate cancer. The V and J genes are TRBV29-1 and TRBJ1-1, with no clear D. The sequences come from PBMCs, collected after low-dose radiotherapy plus immunotherapy. The CDR3 loop reads CSVIPGFTEAFF. The CDR3 bases are TGCAGCGTTATCCCGGGGTTCACTGAAGCTTTCTTT.